Shown below are 4 T cell receptor beta chains from a single sample sequenced in a study of OX40 agonist ivuxolimab in advanced cancers. TCRdb's table, derived via immunoSEQ multiplex PCR, lists solely in-frame clones and lacks some. The sample carries approximately 38,000 clones, 80% to 85% recorded once. The material sequenced was CD4+ or CD8+ T cells sorted from blood, taken in a trial of the OX40 agonist ivuxolimab. The source is an adult with an advanced solid tumor such as melanoma, head and neck, liver or kidney cancer.

This sequence joins TRBV25-1 and TRBJ1-1; no firm D call. The germline gives CDR1 MGHDK, CDR2 SYGVNS. The CDR3 has 16 amino acids. Trimming left V 0 bases short and J 3 bases short, with 14 bases between. The CDR3 DNA reads as TGTGCCAGCAGTGAATATAGCAGGAGGAAGCACACTGAAGCTTTCTTT. This gives the protein CASSEYSRRKHTEAFF.

This chain connects TRBV6-1 to TRBJ1-1; TRBD1 matches 8 bases. Germline trimming cut 7 bases from V and 1 base from J; bases unmatched to any gene: 5. The CDR3 is 14 residues long. In germline, CDR1 is MNHNS, CDR2 SASEGT. CDR3 amino acids: CASTKGQENTEAFF. CDR3 bases: TGTGCCAGCACCAAGGGACAGGAGAACACTGAAGCTTTCTTT.

The CDR3 nucleotides read TGTGCCAGCAGCCTGGGACGCCCCACGACCGGGGAGCTGTTTTTT. Its protein is CASSLGRPTTGELFF. The V call is TRBV28, the J call TRBJ2-2; perhaps D is TRBD1 or TRBD2 (5 bases each). This CDR3 comprises 15 residues. CDR1 MDHEN and CDR2 SYDVKM come from the germline V gene. The V end was cut by 6 bases, the J end by 5 bases, with 16 bases between.

The gene calls are TRBV11-3 and TRBJ2-2; D gene uncertain. The germline V and J ends were trimmed by 1 base and 6 bases, with 6 bases remaining between them. The CDR3 sequence is 13 residues long. CDR1 and CDR2 (germline): SGHNT, YENEEA. As DNA, the CDR3 is TGTGCCAGCAGCTTAGCCGGGTCCGGGGAGCTGTTTTTT. Protein sequence: CASSLAGSGELFF.